These 21 T cell receptor beta chains came from one sample sequenced in a study of blood T cell repertoires in COVID-19. Libraries were prepared by immunoSEQ multiplex PCR; TCRdb keeps only in-frame clonotypes and omits some of them. The sample has about 200,000 clones; roughly 85% are singletons. Sequencing input: peripheral blood. These receptors all come from a man aged 55-75 years with active or convalescent COVID-19.

V is TRBV11-2 and J is TRBJ2-7, with no clear D. V was trimmed by 1 base and J by 2 bases, leaving 9 bases between them. CDR3 size: 14 residues. Germline values: CDR1 SGHAT, CDR2 FQNNGV. The CDR3 DNA follows: TGTGCCAGCAGCTTAGTTGGCCTCACCTACGAGCAGTACTTC. Translation gives CASSLVGLTYEQYF.

V and J are TRBV29-1 and TRBJ2-3; 15 bases are shared with TRBD2. This CDR3 is 16 amino acids long. V shed 6 bases and J 2 bases; nucleotides not matched to a gene: 6. Germline CDR1 SQVTM, CDR2 ANQGSEA. The CDR3 protein is CSVDRTSGGATDTQYF. In DNA form, the CDR3 reads TGCAGCGTCGATCGGACTAGCGGGGGGGCCACAGATACGCAGTATTTT.

This clone was seen just once. The gene calls are TRBV11-3 and TRBJ1-1; D might be TRBD1 (6 bases). Trimming removed 6 bases at V and 2 bases at J, with 10 bases between. The CDR3 is 13 amino acids. Looked up from germline, CDR1 is SGHNT and CDR2 is YENEEA. The CDR3 loop is CASSPGVNTEAFF. Here the CDR3 DNA reads TGTGCCAGCAGTCCAGGGGTCAACACTGAAGCTTTCTTT.

The rearrangement links TRBV6-2 or TRBV6-3 to TRBJ1-5; D remains ambiguous. CDR1 and CDR2 from the germline V gene are MNHEY and SVGEGT. This CDR3 is 16 amino acids long. With 0 bases removed from V and 1 base from J, the gap between germline ends came to 10 bases. The CDR3 spells CASSYSIRESNQPQHF. The CDR3 coding sequence is TGTGCCAGCAGTTACTCGATTAGGGAGAGCAATCAGCCCCAGCATTTT.

This clone was observed a handful of times. The chain employs TRBV25-1 and TRBJ1-1; 7 bases match TRBD1. Germline V lookup: CDR1 MGHDK, CDR2 SYGVNS. Trimming at V came to 5 bases and at J to 4 bases, leaving 4 bases not matched to a gene. This CDR3 contains 13 residues. The CDR3 spells CASSSDRVTEAFF. Here the CDR3 DNA reads TGTGCCAGCAGTAGCGACAGGGTCACTGAAGCTTTCTTT. Using reference TRBV25-1 and TRBJ1-1 for the parts outside the CDR3, the full variable domain is EADIYQTPRYLVIGTGKKITLECSQTMGHDKMYWYQQDPGMELHLIHYSYGVNSTEKGDLSSESTVSRIRTEHFPLTLESARPSHTSQYLCASSSDRVTEAFFGQGTRLTVV.

J is TRBJ1-3 and V is TRBV19; D is perhaps TRBD1 (6 bases). Germline CDR1 is LNHDA and CDR2 is SQIVND (reference sequence). Trimming pared 5 bases from V and 0 bases from J, leaving 17 bases between. This CDR3 is built from 17 residues. CDR3 residues: CASSSSRQARSGNTIYF. Written as DNA, the CDR3 is TGTGCCAGTAGTTCATCCCGACAGGCCCGCTCTGGAAACACCATATATTTT.

The rearrangement joins TRBV27 to TRBJ1-5; unclear D gene. The germline CDR1 and CDR2 sequences are MNHEY and SMNVEV (reference sequence). Between the trimmed V and J ends, which lost 5 bases and 4 bases, there was a span of 12 bases. CDR3 size: 14 residues. In DNA form, the CDR3 reads TGTGCCAGCAGTAACGGACTCATGAATCAGCCCCAGCATTTT. Protein: CASSNGLMNQPQHF.

V usage is TRBV5-1 and J usage is TRBJ2-5; 8 nucleotides agree with TRBD1. The CDR3 has 13 residues. The V and J ends lost 6 bases and 4 bases, in that order; junction bases with no gene match: 5. Germline lookup yields CDR1 SGHRS and CDR2 YFSETQ. The CDR3 nucleotides read TGCGCCAGCATCGGACAGGGAGGAGAGACCCAGTACTTC. Translated: CASIGQGGETQYF.

The V gene is TRBV9, the J gene TRBJ2-2; maybe TRBD2 (5 bases). The V end lost 5 bases, the J end lost 2 bases, and 10 bases lay between the germline ends. The CDR3 loop spans 14 amino acids. Germline CDR1 and CDR2: SGDLS and YYNGEE. The CDR3 loop is CASSLSGNTGELFF. The DNA of the CDR3 is TGTGCCAGCAGTTTAAGCGGTAACACCGGGGAGCTGTTTTTT.

This clone is a singleton in its sample. The chain has TRBV5-8 and TRBJ2-7, with D possibly matching TRBD2 (5 bases). CDR1 is SGHTS, CDR2 YDEGEE, per germline. The CDR3 spans 13 residues. Trimming stripped 3 bases from V and 2 bases from J, with 9 bases between. CDR3 nucleotides: TGTGCCAGCAGCTCCCTAGCCCCCTACGAGCAGTACTTC. Translation gives CASSSLAPYEQYF.

V gene TRBV19 combines with J gene TRBJ1-1; 8 bases are shared with TRBD1. V trimming: 3 bases; J trimming: 5 bases; junction bases outside the gene matches: 8. CDR3 length equals 15 residues. The germline CDR1 and CDR2 sequences are LNHDA and SQIVND (reference sequence). The CDR3 DNA follows: TGTGCCAGTAGTATTATGGGAACAGGGGGAACTGAAGCTTTCTTT. It codes for CASSIMGTGGTEAFF. Filled out from reference TRBV19 and TRBJ1-1, the complete variable domain reads DGGITQSPKYLFRKEGQNVTLSCEQNLNHDAMYWYRQDPGQGLRLIYYSQIVNDFQKGDIAEGYSVSREKKESFPLTVTSAQKNPTAFYLCASSIMGTGGTEAFFGQGTRLTVV.

The V and J genes are TRBV2 and TRBJ2-5, with a possible D match to TRBD2 (5 bases). The CDR3 runs to 14 residues. Germline V gives CDR1 SNHLY, CDR2 FYNNEI. The V end lost 3 bases, the J end lost 5 bases, and 13 bases lay between the germline ends. In DNA form, the CDR3 reads TGTGCCAGCAGTGATGGGGAACTAGAGGAGACCCAGTACTTC. It codes for CASSDGELEETQYF.

This clone turned up a few times. The V and J genes are TRBV6-5 and TRBJ1-5, with a weak D call TRBD1 (5 bases). Trimming left V 6 bases short and J 6 bases short, with 9 bases between. In germline, CDR1 is MNHEY, CDR2 SVGAGI. The length of the CDR3 is 12 residues. CDR3 nucleotides: TGTGCCAGCAGCCAGGGACTTCAGCCCCAGCATTTT. Its translation: CASSQGLQPQHF.

The rearrangement links TRBV4-2 to TRBJ1-3, with D tentatively TRBD1 (6 bases). The CDR3 length is 16 residues. Looked up from germline, CDR1 is LGHNA and CDR2 is YNFKEQ. V lost 4 bases, J lost 0 bases, and 13 bases lay in between. The CDR3 coding sequence is TGTGCCAGCAGCCCCCACCCAGGGGACTCTGGAAACACCATATATTTT. Encoded protein: CASSPHPGDSGNTIYF.

The CDR3 region is CASSVTSVLETQYF. DNA for the CDR3: TGTGCCAGCAGCGTAACTAGCGTCTTAGAGACCCAGTACTTC. The chain carries TRBV3-1 (or the pseudogene TRBV3-2) and TRBJ2-5; 7 nucleotides line up with TRBD2. The V and J ends lost 5 bases and 4 bases, in that order; junction bases with no gene match: 7. This CDR3 has 14 residues. Germline V lookup: CDR1 LGHDT, CDR2 YNNKEL (reference sequence).

The chain combines TRBV5-1 with TRBJ1-6, with D hard to call. Germline CDR1 and CDR2: SGHRS and YFSETQ. V dropped 0 bases and J dropped 7 bases, with 11 bases sitting between them. This CDR3 has 15 amino acids. The CDR3 DNA is TGCGCCAGCAGCTTGGCCGGACGGGAGAATTCACCCCTCCACTTT. It encodes CASSLAGRENSPLHF.

This chain uses TRBV29-1 with TRBJ2-1, with D perhaps matching TRBD1 (5 bases). V was cut by 7 bases and J by 4 bases, with 8 bases left in between. The CDR3 totals 11 residues. Germline V gene data show CDR1 as SQVTM and CDR2 as ANQGSEA. The CDR3 nucleotides read TGCAGCGCAGACAGTTACAATGAGCAGTTCTTC. It translates to CSADSYNEQFF.

This clone showed up just a few times. V usage is TRBV6-6 and J usage is TRBJ2-7; 8 bases are a match to TRBD1. This CDR3 region has 16 residues. V trimming: 2 bases; J trimming: 6 bases; junction bases outside the gene matches: 12. CDR1 is MNHNY and CDR2 is SVGAGI in the germline V gene (reference sequence). CDR3 sequence reads: CASSYGQGASEREQYF. The CDR3 DNA sequence: TGTGCCAGCAGTTACGGCCAGGGGGCGAGTGAACGCGAGCAGTACTTC.

This chain joins TRBV20-1 and TRBJ2-5; D is possibly TRBD1 (6 bases). The V and J ends lost 3 bases and 1 base respectively, with 9 bases between them. Germline V gene lookup returns CDR1 DFQATT and CDR2 SNEGSKA (reference sequence). The CDR3 has 13 amino acids. This CDR3 reads CSASRGIQETQYF. The CDR3 DNA reads TGCAGTGCTAGTAGGGGGATCCAAGAGACCCAGTACTTC.

This sequence joins TRBV20-1 and TRBJ2-1; 8 bases align to TRBD1. Per the germline V gene, CDR1 is DFQATT and CDR2 is SNEGSKA (reference sequence). The length of the CDR3 is 14 residues. V was pared by 3 bases and J by 9 bases, with 10 bases of the junction left unmatched. The CDR3 coding sequence is TGCAGTGCTAGTGACGGACAGGGTTTCGGTGAGCAGTTCTTC. Translation gives CSASDGQGFGEQFF.

The V gene is TRBV12-3 or TRBV12-4, the J gene TRBJ1-1; 7 nucleotides align to TRBD1. This CDR3 comprises 13 residues. V lost 3 bases, J lost 4 bases, and 2 bases stayed unmatched. CDR3 sequence reads: CASSFTGATEAFF. CDR3 in DNA: TGTGCCAGCAGTTTCACAGGGGCCACTGAAGCTTTCTTT.